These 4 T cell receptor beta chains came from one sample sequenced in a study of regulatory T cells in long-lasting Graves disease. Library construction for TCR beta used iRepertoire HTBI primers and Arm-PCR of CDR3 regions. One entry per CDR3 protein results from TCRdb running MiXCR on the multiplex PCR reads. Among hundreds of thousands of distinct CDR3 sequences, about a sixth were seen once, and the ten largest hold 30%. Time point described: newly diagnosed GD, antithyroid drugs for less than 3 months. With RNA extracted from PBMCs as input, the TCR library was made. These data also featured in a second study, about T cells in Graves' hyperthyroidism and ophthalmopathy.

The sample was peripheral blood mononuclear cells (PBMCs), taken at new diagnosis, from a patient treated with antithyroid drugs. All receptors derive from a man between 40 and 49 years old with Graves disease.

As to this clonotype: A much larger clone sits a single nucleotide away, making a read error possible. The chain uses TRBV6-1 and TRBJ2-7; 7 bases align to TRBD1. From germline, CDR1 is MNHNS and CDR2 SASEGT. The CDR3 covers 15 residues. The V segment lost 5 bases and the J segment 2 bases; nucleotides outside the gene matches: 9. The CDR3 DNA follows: TGTGCCAGCAGTCGAGACAGGGTCGGCCCCTACGAGCAGTACTTC. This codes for CASSRDRVGPYEQYF.

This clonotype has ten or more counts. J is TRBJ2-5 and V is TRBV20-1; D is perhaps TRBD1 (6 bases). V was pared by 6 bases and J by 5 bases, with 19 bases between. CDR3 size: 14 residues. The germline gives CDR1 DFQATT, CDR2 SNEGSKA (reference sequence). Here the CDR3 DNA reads TGCAGTGCAAAGAAGGGGGACGCCCCGGAGACCCAGTACTTC. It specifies CSAKKGDAPETQYF.

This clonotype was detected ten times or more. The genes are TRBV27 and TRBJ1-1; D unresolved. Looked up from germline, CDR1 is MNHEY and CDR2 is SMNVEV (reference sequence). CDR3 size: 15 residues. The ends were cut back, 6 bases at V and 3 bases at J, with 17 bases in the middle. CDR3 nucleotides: TGTGCCAGCAGCCATAAGCCCATGGGGTACACTGAAGCTTTCTTT. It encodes CASSHKPMGYTEAFF.

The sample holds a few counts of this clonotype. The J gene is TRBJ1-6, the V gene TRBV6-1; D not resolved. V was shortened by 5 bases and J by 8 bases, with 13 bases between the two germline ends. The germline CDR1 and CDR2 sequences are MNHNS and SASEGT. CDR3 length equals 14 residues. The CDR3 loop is CASSPLPRDSPLHF. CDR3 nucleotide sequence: TGTGCCAGCAGTCCCTTGCCGAGAGATTCACCCCTCCACTTT.